The 26 T cell receptor beta chains reported below all come from one sample, sequenced in a study of T cells in Graves' hyperthyroidism and ophthalmopathy. Amplified TCR beta CDR3 regions derived from RNA transcripts. Primed by the HTBI set, a first-round RT-PCR was run on the TCR CDR3. TCRdb reanalysed the multiplex PCR reads using MiXCR and keeps one entry per CDR3 protein. Of fewer than 750,000 distinct CDR3 sequences in the sample, 35% to 55% are singletons; the top ten hold about 8%. Input material: peripheral blood or thyroid tissue (not recorded which). Every receptor here comes from a young woman with Graves' hyperthyroidism.

Details on this clonotype: A much larger clone differs by one base, so this may be a read error. V and J are TRBV10-3 and TRBJ1-1, with D unresolved. The CDR3 covers 17 residues. Trimming left V 10 bases short and J 1 base short, with 25 bases between. Germline CDR1 ENHRY, CDR2 SYGVKD. CDR3 sequence reads: CASTHSPPRESNTEAFF. In nucleotides, the CDR3 is TGTGCCAGCACCCACTCTCCTCCCCGGGAATCGAACACTGAAGCTTTCTTT.

On this clonotype: A much larger clone lies a single base off, so this may be a read error. The chain couples TRBV2 to TRBJ1-2; the D gene is possibly TRBD1 (5 bases). Germline V CDR1 and CDR2: SNHLY, FYNNEI. The CDR3 has 14 amino acids. The V end was cut by 6 bases, the J end by 7 bases, with 18 bases between. CDR3 loop: CASRDRDFTPGYTF. CDR3 bases: TGTGCCAGCAGAGACCGGGACTTCACCCCTGGCTACACCTTC.

Comments on this clonotype: Given a much more abundant clone one base away, this may be a read error. V gene TRBV2 combines with J gene TRBJ1-1; D is perhaps TRBD1 (6 bases). The CDR3 is made up of 14 amino acids. Germline V gives CDR1 SNHLY, CDR2 FYNNEI. Between the trimmed V and J ends, which lost 5 bases and 3 bases, there was a span of 13 bases. The CDR3 coding sequence is TGTGCCAGCAGTTTTTCCGGGACATACACTGAAGCTTTCTTT. Translated: CASSFSGTYTEAFF.

The chain carries TRBV5-1 and TRBJ1-3; D uncertain. Per the germline V gene, CDR1 is SGHRS and CDR2 is YFSETQ. V lost 0 bases and J 0 bases, leaving 10 bases between the germline ends. This CDR3 spans 16 amino acids. CDR3 residues: CASSLASILSGNTIYF. The CDR3, as DNA: TGCGCCAGCAGCTTGGCCTCCATCCTCTCTGGAAACACCATATATTTT. The whole variable domain, remainder taken from reference TRBV5-1 and TRBJ1-3, is KAGVTQTPRYLIKTRGQQVTLSCSPISGHRSVSWYQQTPGQGLQFLFEYFSETQRNKGNFPGRFSGRQFSNSRSEMNVSTLELGDSALYLCASSLASILSGNTIYFGEGSWLTVV.

Many counts were recorded for this clonotype. CDR3 DNA sequence: TGTGCCAGCAGCCCGACAGGGGGGGATACTGAAGCTTTCTTT. Protein: CASSPTGGDTEAFF. The J gene is TRBJ1-1, the V gene TRBV4-2, with 9 nucleotides matching TRBD1. Germline CDR1 is LGHNA and CDR2 is YNFKEQ. The CDR3 extends over 14 amino acids. With V trimmed by 4 bases and J by 5 bases, 5 bases remained unmatched.

The table lists this clonotype with a few counts. The chain joins TRBV12-3 or TRBV12-4 to TRBJ2-1; D gene ambiguous. V shed 2 bases and J shed 3 bases, with 5 bases lying between them. The CDR3 loop spans 13 amino acids. The CDR3 is CASSLFDYNEQFF. CDR3 DNA: TGTGCCAGCAGTTTATTCGACTACAATGAGCAGTTCTTC.

The table lists this clonotype with many counts. The J gene is TRBJ1-5, the V gene TRBV19; TRBD1 is a possible D gene (5 bases). This CDR3 region has 14 residues. Trimming shortened V by 6 bases and J by 7 bases, and 16 bases separated the two germline ends. The V gene's germline CDR1 is LNHDA and CDR2 SQIVND (reference sequence). CDR3 sequence: CASSPDGGEQPQHF. The CDR3 region has the DNA TGTGCCAGTAGCCCCGATGGGGGAGAACAGCCCCAGCATTTT. Filled out from reference TRBV19 and TRBJ1-5, the complete variable domain reads DGGITQSPKYLFRKEGQNVTLSCEQNLNHDAMYWYRQDPGQGLRLIYYSQIVNDFQKGDIAEGYSVSREKKESFPLTVTSAQKNPTAFYLCASSPDGGEQPQHFGDGTRLSIL.

Ten or more counts support this clonotype. This chain joins TRBV29-1 and TRBJ1-2, with TRBD1 matching 8 bases. V lost 8 bases, J lost 4 bases, and 9 bases stayed unmatched. Looked up from germline, CDR1 is SQVTM and CDR2 is ANQGSEA. The CDR3 consists of 13 residues. CDR3 sequence: CSITTGGRYGYTF. The CDR3 nucleotides read TGCAGCATCACTACAGGGGGTCGCTATGGCTACACCTTC.

The chain employs TRBV27 and TRBJ1-5; D perhaps matches TRBD1 (5 bases). Deletions cut 8 bases from V and 0 bases from J, with 11 bases between. The CDR3 covers 14 residues. Germline lookup yields CDR1 MNHEY and CDR2 SMNVEV (reference sequence). CDR3 protein: CASATTGSNQPQHF. The CDR3 DNA is TGTGCCAGCGCTACTACAGGTAGCAATCAGCCCCAGCATTTT.

About this clonotype itself: No conserved phenylalanine or tryptophan is present at the end of the CDR3, so a read error is the likely explanation. The limits of the CDR3 on the DNA are not certain, so only TCRdb's listed CDR3 is given. The gene calls are TRBV7-2 and TRBJ2-2. 13 amino acids form the CDR3, both terminal residues included. Per the germline V gene, CDR1 is SGHTA and CDR2 is FQGNSA. The CDR3 loop is CASSSSNTGERMS.

The V call is TRBV7-2, the J call TRBJ1-4; D is undetermined. The CDR3 totals 13 residues. V gave up 5 bases and J gave up 7 bases, with 11 bases separating them. Per germline, CDR1 SGHTA and CDR2 FQGNSA. The chain's CDR3 is CASSVREGEKLFF. DNA for the CDR3: TGTGCCAGCAGCGTCCGGGAGGGTGAAAAACTGTTTTTT.

This chain uses TRBV20-1 with TRBJ2-2, with D tentatively TRBD2 (7 bases). V was clipped by 2 bases and J by 6 bases, with 16 bases between them. CDR3 length: 15 residues. The germline CDR1 and CDR2 sequences are DFQATT and SNEGSKA (reference sequence). The CDR3 nucleotides are TGCAGTGCTAGAAATTCAGGGAGGGGGTCCGGGGAGCTGTTTTTT. Translating it yields CSARNSGRGSGELFF.

The sample holds a few counts of this clonotype. This sequence joins TRBV4-1 and TRBJ1-1; a possible D gene is TRBD1 (5 bases). The V gene lost 4 bases and the J gene lost 6 bases, with 15 bases spanning the gap. Germline V gives CDR1 MGHRA, CDR2 YSYEKL. This CDR3 region has 14 residues. The CDR3 is CASSPPGGRAEAFF. CDR3 coding DNA: TGCGCCAGCAGCCCCCCCGGGGGGAGGGCTGAAGCTTTCTTT.

This clonotype appeared a few times. This chain joins TRBV11-2 and TRBJ2-7; 15 bases agree with TRBD2. The CDR3 spans 18 residues. The germline CDR1 and CDR2 sequences are SGHAT and FQNNGV. The ends lost 5 bases at V and 5 bases at J; junction bases unmatched: 13. DNA of the CDR3: TGTGCCAGCAGCACCCGACCGAGGACTAGCGGGAGGGCCCACGAGCAGTACTTC. Its protein product is CASSTRPRTSGRAHEQYF.

Worth noting for this clonotype: A read error may explain this, as a much larger clone is one base away. The chain uses TRBV20-1 and TRBJ2-7; D remains ambiguous. Germline V gene data show CDR1 as DFQATT and CDR2 as SNEGSKA (reference sequence). The length of the CDR3 is 12 residues. For the CDR3, the DNA is TGCGGTGCTAGAGATCCATCTTCCGAGCAGTACTTC. Amino acids: CGARDPSSEQYF.

This clonotype was seen ten or more times. This chain connects TRBV9 to TRBJ1-2; no clear D gene. Trimming shortened V by 3 bases and J by 7 bases, and 7 bases separated the two germline ends. Germline CDR1 reads SGDLS; CDR2 reads YYNGEE. The CDR3 runs to 11 residues. The CDR3 bases are TGTGCCAGCAGCGCCGCCTCTGGCTACACCTTC. Translation: CASSAASGYTF.

This clonotype has only one observation. Without the conserved terminal phenylalanine or tryptophan, this CDR3 likely stems from a read error. It is unclear where the CDR3 begins or ends on the DNA, so no DNA is shown, and the CDR3 is as TCRdb lists it. The chain has TRBV7-9 and TRBJ1-1; the table names TRBD1, a call not compared with the DNA. From its first to its last residue, the CDR3 has 13 amino acids. The germline V gene has CDR1 SEHNR and CDR2 FQNEAQ (reference sequence). The CDR3 is CASSQGGGRGRNY.

This rearrangement joins TRBV11-2 to TRBJ2-7, with 12 bases aligning to TRBD1. J was trimmed by 7 bases and V by 5 bases; bases with no gene match: 24. The CDR3 totals 20 residues. Looked up from germline, CDR1 is SGHAT and CDR2 is FQNNGV. CDR3 bases: TGTGCCAGCAGCGAGCCGGGACAGGGGGCTCCAGCGGGCCCGATGGGAGAGCAGTACTTC. Translating gives CASSEPGQGAPAGPMGEQYF.

The chain joins TRBV20-1 to TRBJ1-4; no clear D gene. Germline values: CDR1 DFQATT, CDR2 SNEGSKA (reference sequence). Trimming removed 3 bases at V and 6 bases at J, with 17 bases between. This CDR3 contains 15 residues. The CDR3 coding sequence is TGCAGTGCTAGGGAGGGAGGCGACAAGGATGAAAAACTGTTTTTT. As protein: CSAREGGDKDEKLFF.

This clonotype was recorded at least ten times. The V gene is TRBV2, the J gene TRBJ2-7, with unresolved D. Germline CDR1 is SNHLY and CDR2 is FYNNEI. V was shortened by 8 bases and J by 4 bases, with 24 bases between the two germline ends. The CDR3 covers 16 residues. This CDR3 is CASRSTSSPRPYEQYF. CDR3 sequence (DNA): TGTGCCAGCCGTTCTACTTCTAGTCCTCGCCCTTACGAGCAGTACTTC.

In its sample, this clonotype was seen many times. The chain links TRBV29-1 to TRBJ1-2, with 10 bases fitting TRBD1. The CDR3 spans 14 residues. Looked up from germline, CDR1 is SQVTM and CDR2 is ANQGSEA. With V trimmed by 5 bases and J by 4 bases, 7 bases remained unmatched. CDR3 sequence: CSVSGQGDGYGYTF. CDR3 DNA: TGCAGCGTTTCTGGACAGGGGGACGGCTATGGCTACACCTTC.

The V and J genes are TRBV29-1 and TRBJ1-2; D is perhaps TRBD1 (5 bases). The length of the CDR3 is 12 residues. Trimming took off 8 bases at V and 4 bases at J, with 14 bases between the two ends. Germline assignment: CDR1 SQVTM and CDR2 ANQGSEA. CDR3 sequence (DNA): TGCAGCTTACCCGGGACGGTCTATGGCTACACCTTC. This sequence encodes CSLPGTVYGYTF.

The CDR3 loop is CASSARAPSGLYEQYF. CDR3 coding DNA: TGTGCCAGCAGTGCTAGAGCGCCTAGCGGCCTCTACGAGCAGTACTTC. The rearrangement joins TRBV25-1 to TRBJ2-7, with TRBD2 matching 7 bases. Germline trimming cut 4 bases from V and 3 bases from J; bases unmatched to any gene: 12. This CDR3 comprises 16 residues. Looked up from germline, CDR1 is MGHDK and CDR2 is SYGVNS.

This clonotype occurred a few times. Germline and junction disagree at one end, which may indicate a read error. This rearrangement joins TRBV10-3 to TRBJ2-5; D unclear. The CDR3 covers 15 residues. Germline V CDR1 and CDR2: ENHRY, SYGVKD. CDR3 DNA sequence: TGTGCCAGCAGTGCGCCCCCTAGGGAATCAGAGACCCAGTACTTC. Amino acids: CASSAPPRESETQYF.

This clonotype was found many times. The V call is TRBV2, the J call TRBJ2-5; D remains ambiguous. V shed 4 bases and J shed 2 bases, with 11 bases lying between them. Germline assignment: CDR1 SNHLY and CDR2 FYNNEI. This CDR3 region has 14 residues. DNA for the CDR3: TGTGCCAGCAGTGGGGCGCATACACAAGAGACCCAGTACTTC. This codes for CASSGAHTQETQYF.

Details on this clonotype: This sequence may be a read error, since a much larger clone differs from it by one base. The gene calls are TRBV14 and TRBJ2-7, with TRBD1 identical over 8 bases. Germline V CDR1 and CDR2: SGHDN, FVKESK. The CDR3 consists of 14 residues. CDR3 sequence: CASSQDRVPYEQHF. The CDR3 DNA is TGTGCCAGCAGCCAGGACAGGGTACCCTACGAGCAGCACTTC.